These 20 T cell receptor beta chains originate from one sample sequenced in a study of beta chain features in type 1 diabetes. Expressed TCRB transcripts were sequenced because the entire RNA isolate underwent reverse transcription. Assay: immunoSEQ multiplex PCR; the TCRdb copy retains only in-frame clones and omits some. The sample has 850,000 to 900,000 clones, roughly a sixth seen once. The sample comprised naive CD4+ T cells from blood. These receptors came from a woman aged 18-29 years in good health.

The genes are TRBV5-8 and TRBJ1-2, with D perhaps TRBD1 (6 bases). Germline lookup yields CDR1 SGHTS and CDR2 YDEGEE. This CDR3 has 14 amino acids. Trimming stripped 1 base from V and 4 bases from J, with 11 bases between. In nucleotides, the CDR3 is TGTGCCAGCAGCTTGTACCAGGGGCTCTATGGCTACACCTTC. This sequence encodes CASSLYQGLYGYTF.

Only a few counts were recorded for this clone. An end of the junction differs from the germline gene, which may be a read error. The chain links TRBV7-9 to TRBJ2-1; 9 bases line up with TRBD2. The CDR3 contains 13 residues. CDR1 SEHNR and CDR2 FQNEAQ come from the germline V gene (reference sequence). CDR3 amino acids: CASSLDLSGSGIF. The CDR3 DNA reads TGTGCCAGCAGCTTAGATCTTAGCGGGAGTGGGATCTTC.

This chain joins TRBV28 and TRBJ2-2; 8 bases are shared with TRBD2. Unmatched junction bases numbered 7, after V lost 6 bases and J lost 1 base. Germline V CDR1 and CDR2: MDHEN, SYDVKM. This CDR3 region has 16 residues. The CDR3 reads CASRLAGKLNTGELFF. For the CDR3, the DNA is TGTGCCAGCAGGTTAGCGGGAAAGCTGAACACCGGGGAGCTGTTTTTT.

The chain links TRBV18 to TRBJ2-7, with 12 bases that match TRBD2. The CDR3 sequence is 17 residues long. Germline loops: CDR1 KGHSH, CDR2 LQKENI. J was trimmed by 3 bases and V by 2 bases; bases with no gene match: 8. CDR3 protein: CASSPILRLAGDYEQYF. The CDR3 DNA is TGTGCCAGCTCACCAATCCTACGACTAGCGGGAGACTACGAGCAGTACTTC.

The genes are TRBV7-9 and TRBJ2-1, with 8 bases that match TRBD2. The germline V gene encodes CDR1 SEHNR and CDR2 FQNEAQ (reference sequence). Trimming at V came to 2 bases and at J to 6 bases, leaving 6 bases not matched to a gene. The CDR3 loop spans 15 amino acids. DNA for the CDR3: TGTGCCAGCAGCTTAAAAGCGGGAGACCCCAATGAGCAGTTCTTC. Translation: CASSLKAGDPNEQFF. Supplemented by reference TRBV7-9 and TRBJ2-1, the full variable domain reads DTGVSQNPRHKITKRGQNVTFRCDPISEHNRLYWYRQTLGQGPEFLTYFQNEAQLEKSRLLSDRFSAERPKGSFSTLEIQRTEQGDSAMYLCASSLKAGDPNEQFFGPGTRLTVL.

This clone has a handful of counts. This chain links TRBV7-2 with TRBJ2-7; D tentatively reads TRBD1 or TRBD2 (5 bases each). Trimming took 2 bases from V and 1 from J, leaving 9 bases between them. The CDR3 runs to 14 residues. Germline V gives CDR1 SGHTA, CDR2 FQGNSA. Here the CDR3 DNA reads TGTGCCAGCAGCTTATTGGGACGGTCCTACGAGCAGTACTTC. Protein: CASSLLGRSYEQYF.

V and J are TRBV25-1 and TRBJ2-3; D remains ambiguous. Trimming shortened V by 7 bases and J by 3 bases, and 20 bases separated the two germline ends. CDR3 size: 16 residues. Germline CDR1 MGHDK, CDR2 SYGVNS. The CDR3: CASTPILDVSTDTQYF. CDR3 coding DNA: TGTGCCAGCACTCCAATCTTAGATGTTTCAACAGATACGCAGTATTTT. The whole variable domain, filled in from reference TRBV25-1 and TRBJ2-3, reads EADIYQTPRYLVIGTGKKITLECSQTMGHDKMYWYQQDPGMELHLIHYSYGVNSTEKGDLSSESTVSRIRTEHFPLTLESARPSHTSQYLCASTPILDVSTDTQYFGPGTRLTVL.

With respect to this clone: Other DNA sequences in the same sample also yield this CDR3. V usage is TRBV28 and J usage is TRBJ1-2; the match to TRBD1 covers 8 bases. This CDR3 has 15 amino acids. Trimming cost V 2 bases and J 2 bases; bases outside gene matches: 4. Germline CDR1 MDHEN, CDR2 SYDVKM. CDR3 in DNA: TGTGCCAGCAGTTTACCACAGGGGGGGAACTATGGCTACACCTTC. This sequence encodes CASSLPQGGNYGYTF.

This chain links TRBV2 with TRBJ2-1, with 8 nucleotides matching TRBD2. V gave up 4 bases and J gave up 3 bases; unmatched junction bases: 8. The germline CDR1 and CDR2 sequences are SNHLY and FYNNEI. The CDR3 consists of 16 residues. The chain's CDR3 is CASSVVGAGDYNEQFF. The CDR3 coding sequence is TGTGCCAGCAGTGTTGTCGGAGCGGGAGACTACAATGAGCAGTTCTTC. Drawing the rest from reference TRBV2 and TRBJ2-1, the complete variable domain is EPEVTQTPSHQVTQMGQEVILRCVPISNHLYFYWYRQILGQKVEFLVSFYNNEISEKSEIFDDQFSVERPDGSNFTLKIRSTKLEDSAMYFCASSVVGAGDYNEQFFGPGTRLTVL.

This clone was recorded a few times. The genes are TRBV7-2 and TRBJ2-7, with 12 bases that match TRBD2. The V segment lost 5 bases and the J segment 4 bases; nucleotides outside the gene matches: 9. This CDR3 region has 16 residues. Germline CDR1 and CDR2: SGHTA and FQGNSA. Here the CDR3 DNA reads TGTGCCAGCAGCGCACGACTAGCGGGAGCTCTATACGAGCAGTACTTC. This codes for CASSARLAGALYEQYF.

This clone was found a few times. The chain joins TRBV4-1 to TRBJ1-1; tentatively, D is TRBD1 (6 bases). The CDR3 is 16 residues long. Germline V gene sequence: CDR1 MGHRA, CDR2 YSYEKL. V was clipped by 1 base and J by 8 bases, with 20 bases between them. In nucleotides, the CDR3 is TGCGCCAGCAGCCAAGGTCTCGGGGGGGCGGCGCACGAAGCTTTCTTT. This encodes CASSQGLGGAAHEAFF.

There are a few counts of this clone. This sample includes further DNA sequences coding for the same CDR3. This chain links TRBV25-1 with TRBJ2-3; D is undetermined. V was clipped by 1 base and J by 3 bases, with 2 bases between them. The CDR3 has 12 amino acids. Germline CDR1 MGHDK, CDR2 SYGVNS. The CDR3 DNA sequence: TGTGCCAGCAGTGAATTAACAGATACGCAGTATTTT. Its protein product is CASSELTDTQYF.

This clone was counted a few times. The chain links TRBV4-3 to TRBJ2-2; TRBD1 is a possible D gene (5 bases). V was cut by 1 base and J by 3 bases, with 9 bases left in between. Germline V gives CDR1 LGHNA, CDR2 YSLEER. This CDR3 is 15 amino acids long. The DNA for the CDR3 is TGCGCCAGCAGCCAAGGACAGCTGTACACCGGGGAGCTGTTTTTT. Translating it yields CASSQGQLYTGELFF.

The chain carries TRBV2 and TRBJ1-1; 7 nucleotides agree with TRBD1. CDR1 is SNHLY and CDR2 is FYNNEI in the germline V gene. The ends lost 6 bases at V and 5 bases at J; junction bases unmatched: 6. CDR3 length: 13 residues. The CDR3 loop reads CASRNTGETEAFF. Written as DNA, the CDR3 is TGTGCCAGCAGGAATACAGGGGAGACTGAAGCTTTCTTT.

This clone came up a few times. The same CDR3 also results from other DNA sequences found in this sample. The gene calls are TRBV7-8 and TRBJ2-5, with D unresolved. CDR3 length: 10 residues. The germline CDR1 and CDR2 sequences are SGHVS and FQNEAQ. Trimming removed 6 bases from V and 6 bases from J, with 5 bases in between. The CDR3: CASRGQTQYF. In DNA, the CDR3 is TGTGCCAGCAGGGGTCAGACCCAGTACTTC. Supplemented by reference TRBV7-8 and TRBJ2-5, the full variable domain reads GAGVSQSPRYKVAKRGQDVALRCDPISGHVSLFWYQQALGQGPEFLTYFQNEAQLDKSGLPSDRFFAERPEGSVSTLKIQRTQQEDSAVYLCASRGQTQYFGPGTRLLVL.

This clone has more than one count but fewer than ten. The sample has other DNA sequences that encode this CDR3 too. V and J are TRBV6-5 and TRBJ1-1, with D hard to call. The germline V and J ends were trimmed by 0 bases and 0 bases, with 2 bases remaining between them. The CDR3 is 13 residues long. Germline V lookup: CDR1 MNHEY, CDR2 SVGAGI. CDR3 bases: TGTGCCAGCAGTTACTCAGTGAACACTGAAGCTTTCTTT. Translated, it gives CASSYSVNTEAFF.

The chain has TRBV18 and TRBJ2-1, with TRBD2 matching over 11 bases. The trim removed 3 bases at V and 4 bases at J, leaving 2 bases unmatched. Per the germline V gene, CDR1 is KGHSH and CDR2 is LQKENI. The length of the CDR3 is 15 residues. CDR3 loop: CASSPSSGRYNEQFF. The CDR3 nucleotides are TGTGCCAGCTCACCTTCTAGCGGGAGGTACAATGAGCAGTTCTTC.

This clone was observed a handful of times. The rearrangement uses TRBV7-2 and TRBJ2-7, with D unresolved. This CDR3 is built from 15 residues. With 2 bases removed from V and 2 bases from J, the gap between germline ends came to 13 bases. CDR1 and CDR2 from the germline V gene are SGHTA and FQGNSA. CDR3 DNA: TGTGCCAGCAGCTTAAGTGGTCCCGCCACCTACGAGCAGTACTTC. Translating it yields CASSLSGPATYEQYF.

Worth noting for this clone: Other DNA sequences within the sample encode an identical CDR3. V gene TRBV4-2 combines with J gene TRBJ1-1, with a tentative D call TRBD1 (5 bases). The germline V gene encodes CDR1 LGHNA and CDR2 YNFKEQ. V lost 3 bases and J lost 1, with 6 bases in between. The CDR3 runs to 13 residues. The CDR3 region is CASSQGRNTEAFF. DNA of the CDR3: TGTGCCAGCAGCCAGGGACGGAACACTGAAGCTTTCTTT.

J is TRBJ2-3 and V is TRBV29-1; D perhaps matches TRBD2 (7 bases). V was trimmed by 6 bases and J by 3 bases, leaving 25 bases between them. Per the germline V gene, CDR1 is SQVTM and CDR2 is ANQGSEA. CDR3 length equals 17 residues. CDR3 amino acids: CSVGGIGGGLVTDTQYF. The CDR3 DNA sequence: TGCAGCGTCGGCGGCATTGGGGGGGGCCTTGTGACAGATACGCAGTATTTT.